This T cell receptor beta chain was captured in a study of lymphopenia after photon versus proton radiotherapy. Study-wide findings and caveats: Proton therapy kept repertoires fairly stable, unlike photons, which gained effector/memory cells. Better survival with proton therapy was suggested as possible, not demonstrated. Larger post-nadir TCR diversity loss correlated inversely with survival in deceased patients.

As to this clone: Its antigen is not known.

The germline V gene has CDR1 SGDLS and CDR2 YYNGEE. The CDR3 spans 15 residues. V gave up 4 bases and J gave up 8 bases, with 18 bases separating them. Some clones are missing from TCRdb's copy, which holds only in-frame ones; the method was immunoSEQ multiplex PCR. This sample has about 60,000 clones; approximately 88% occur once, and the top ten carry approximately 2%. The receptor was derived from a man between 60 and 75 years old with pancreatic cancer. This chain connects TRBV9 to TRBJ1-4; perhaps TRBD1 as D (5 bases). The source was peripheral blood, collected from a patient treated with proton-based radiotherapy. CDR3 nucleotide sequence: TGTGCCAGCAGCACCTCCTGGGGGGGAGGGGAAAAACTGTTTTTT. This encodes CASSTSWGGGEKLFF.